This T cell receptor beta chain emerged from a study of T cells in localized non-small cell lung cancer. Study results and caveats: The greatest T cell clonality was found in uninvolved adjacent lung (higher than in tumor). Sequencing was limited to one tumor region, leaving the possibility of heterogeneity open. When the top 100 tumor clones were examined, a median approximately 59 of them also appeared in the adjacent lung, which was paired and uninvolved. An association was observed between higher blood T cell density and longer overall survival.

Assay: immunoSEQ multiplex PCR; the TCRdb copy retains only in-frame clones and omits some. The sample lists approximately 72,000 clones; just under 85% were seen once. Trimming stripped 0 bases from V and 2 bases from J, with 9 bases between. The CDR3 contains 14 residues. Germline loops: CDR1 SGHRS, CDR2 YFSETQ. Notes on this clone: The antigen is undetermined.

The V and J genes are TRBV5-1 and TRBJ2-7, with D possibly TRBD1 on 6 matching bases. The source material was peripheral blood, sampled before any cancer treatment. The receptor comes from a female donor older than 55 with stage I lung adenocarcinoma. Written as DNA, the CDR3 is TGCGCCAGCAGCTTGGACAGGGCGCCCTACGAGCAGTACTTC. Encoded protein: CASSLDRAPYEQYF. Drawing the rest from reference TRBV5-1 and TRBJ2-7, the complete variable domain is KAGVTQTPRYLIKTRGQQVTLSCSPISGHRSVSWYQQTPGQGLQFLFEYFSETQRNKGNFPGRFSGRQFSNSRSEMNVSTLELGDSALYLCASSLDRAPYEQYFGPGTRLTVT.